This T cell receptor beta chain appears in the sequencing data of a study of T cell responses to AZD1222 COVID-19 vaccine. CDR3 length: 14 residues. Germline-derived CDR1 and CDR2 are MNHEY and SVGEGT. Deletions cut 4 bases from V and 6 bases from J, with 12 bases between. Notes on the study in general: Donor demographics were predominantly white British with a female majority; clonal diversity may be underestimated.

With respect to this clone: What it binds is not known.

Sequencing was performed with immunoSEQ multiplex PCR; in TCRdb, only in-frame clones are kept and a portion is missing. The sample gives fewer than 95,000 clones, around 91% of which show up once; just over 5.5% is in the top ten. Analysis merged second doses at about 4 or about 12 weeks. The chain recombines TRBV6-2 or TRBV6-3 with TRBJ1-4; no clear D gene. The receptor comes from an adult who received the AZD1222 COVID-19 vaccine. Sequenced here: peripheral blood, sampled 28 days after the second AZD1222 dose. This chain's CDR3 is CASSFPGEDEKLFF. The CDR3 DNA follows: TGTGCCAGCAGTTTTCCCGGGGAAGATGAAAAACTGTTTTTT.